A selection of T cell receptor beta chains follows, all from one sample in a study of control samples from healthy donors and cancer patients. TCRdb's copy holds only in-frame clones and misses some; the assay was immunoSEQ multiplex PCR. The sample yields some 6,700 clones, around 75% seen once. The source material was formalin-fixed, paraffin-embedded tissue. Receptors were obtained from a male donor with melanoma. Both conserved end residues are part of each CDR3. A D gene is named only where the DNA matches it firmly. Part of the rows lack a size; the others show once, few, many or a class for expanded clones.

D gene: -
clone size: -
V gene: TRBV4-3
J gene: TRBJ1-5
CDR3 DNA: TGCGCCAGCAGCCAAGCTAGTGGGGGCAATCAGCCCCAGCATTTT
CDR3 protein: CASSQASGGNQPQHF

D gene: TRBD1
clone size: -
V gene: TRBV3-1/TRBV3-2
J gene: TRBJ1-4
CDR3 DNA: TGTGCCAGCAGCGCCAGGGGGCGGGCTAATGAAAAACTGTTTTTT
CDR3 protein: CASSARGRANEKLFF

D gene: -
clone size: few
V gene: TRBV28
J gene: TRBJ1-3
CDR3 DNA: TGTGCCAGCAGTTTCGGAGGGGCAGACACCATATATTTT
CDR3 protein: CASSFGGADTIYF

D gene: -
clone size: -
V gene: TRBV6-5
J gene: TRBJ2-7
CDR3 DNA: TGTGCCAGCCATGGGACCGGAACCTACGAGCAGTACTTC
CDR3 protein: CASHGTGTYEQYF

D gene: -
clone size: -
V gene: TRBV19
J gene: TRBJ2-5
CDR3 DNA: TGTGCCAGTGGGGAGGTTTCTTTCGGCATGGAGACCCAGTACTTC
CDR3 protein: CASGEVSFGMETQYF

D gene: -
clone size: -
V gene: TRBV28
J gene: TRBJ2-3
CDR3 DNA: TGTGCCAGCAGGGAAGGGTATGGAGATACGCAGTATTTT
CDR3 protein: CASREGYGDTQYF

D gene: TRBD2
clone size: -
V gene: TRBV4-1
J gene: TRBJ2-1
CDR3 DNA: TGCGCCAGCAGCCAAACCAGACAGCGGGGGAAATACAATGAGCAGTTCTTC
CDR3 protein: CASSQTRQRGKYNEQFF

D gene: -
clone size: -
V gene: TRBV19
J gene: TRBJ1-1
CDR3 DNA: TGTGCCAGTAGTGCCGAAACAGGATTCAACACTGAAGCTTTCTTT
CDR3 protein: CASSAETGFNTEAFF

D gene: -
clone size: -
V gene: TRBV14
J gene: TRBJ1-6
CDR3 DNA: TGTGCCAGCAGCCAAGTAGGGAATTCACCCCTCCACTTT
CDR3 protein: CASSQVGNSPLHF

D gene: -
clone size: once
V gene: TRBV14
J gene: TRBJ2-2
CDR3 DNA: TGTGCCAGCAGCCAAGATCTGGGCGGGGAGCTGTTTTTT
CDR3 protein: CASSQDLGGELFF

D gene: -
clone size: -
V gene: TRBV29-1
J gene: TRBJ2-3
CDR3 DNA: TGCAGCGTTGGGGTCAGGGGGGTCCTAGATACGCAGTATTTT
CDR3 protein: CSVGVRGVLDTQYF

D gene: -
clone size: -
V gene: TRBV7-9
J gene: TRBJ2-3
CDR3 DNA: TGTGCCAGCAGCTTAGGGGGGACACGCACAGATACGCAGTATTTT
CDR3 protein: CASSLGGTRTDTQYF

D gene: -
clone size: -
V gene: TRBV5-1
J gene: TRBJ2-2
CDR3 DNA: TGCGCCAGCAACGAGGGGATCGGGGAGCTGTTTTTT
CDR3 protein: CASNEGIGELFF

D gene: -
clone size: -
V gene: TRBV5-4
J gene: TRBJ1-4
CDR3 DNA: TGTGCCAGCAGCTTGGCCTCTTCGCCTGAAAAACTGTTTTTT
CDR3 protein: CASSLASSPEKLFF

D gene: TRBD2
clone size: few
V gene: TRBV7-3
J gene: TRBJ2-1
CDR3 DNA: TGTGCCAGCAGCGACGCGGGGGGATACAATGAGCAGTTCTTC
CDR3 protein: CASSDAGGYNEQFF

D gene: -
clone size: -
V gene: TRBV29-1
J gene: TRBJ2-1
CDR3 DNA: TGCAGCGTGAGAAGGGCGAATGAGCAGTTCTTC
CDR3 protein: CSVRRANEQFF

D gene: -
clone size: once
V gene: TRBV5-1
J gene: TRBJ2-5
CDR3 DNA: TGCGCCAGCAGCTTGGCGGTGACTAGTGGGGGGGCCTGGGAGACCCAGTACTTC
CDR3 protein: CASSLAVTSGGAWETQYF

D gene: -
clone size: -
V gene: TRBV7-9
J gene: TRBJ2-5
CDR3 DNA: TGTGCCAGCAGCAAATCTGGGCAGGAGACCCAATACTTC
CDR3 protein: CASSKSGQETQYF

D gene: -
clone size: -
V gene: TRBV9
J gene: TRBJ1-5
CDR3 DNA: TGTGCCAGCAGCGGAGGGGGGTGGGGTCAGCCCCAGCATTTT
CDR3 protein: CASSGGGWGQPQHF

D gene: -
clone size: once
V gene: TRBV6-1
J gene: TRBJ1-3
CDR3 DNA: TGTGCCAGCAGTGAAGGGGGGGTCAACACCATATATTTT
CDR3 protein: CASSEGGVNTIYF

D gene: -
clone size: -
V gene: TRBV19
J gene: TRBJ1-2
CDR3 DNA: TGTGCCAGTAGTATCAGGACAGAGGTGTATGGCTACACCTTC
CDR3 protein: CASSIRTEVYGYTF

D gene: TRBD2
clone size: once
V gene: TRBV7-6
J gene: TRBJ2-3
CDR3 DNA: TGTGCCAGCAGCCCGCGGGGCGGGGGGTCCACAGATACGCAGTATTTT
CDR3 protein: CASSPRGGGSTDTQYF

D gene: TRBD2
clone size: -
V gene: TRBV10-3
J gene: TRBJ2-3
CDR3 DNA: TGTGCCATCAGTGGGGGCGGGGGGGCCCGGAACACAGATACGCAGTATTTT
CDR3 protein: CAISGGGGARNTDTQYF

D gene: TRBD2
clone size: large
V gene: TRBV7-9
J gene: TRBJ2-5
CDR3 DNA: TGTGCCAGCAGCCGACTAGCCCAAGAGACCCAGTACTTC
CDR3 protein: CASSRLAQETQYF

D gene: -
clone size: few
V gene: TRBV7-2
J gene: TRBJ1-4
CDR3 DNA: TGTGCCAGCAGCCCAACCCGGGGCCTTAATGAAAAACTGTTTTTT
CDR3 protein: CASSPTRGLNEKLFF

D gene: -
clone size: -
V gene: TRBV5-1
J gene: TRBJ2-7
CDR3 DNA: TGCGCCAGCAGCTCCAAAAACGAGGGCGAGCAGTACTTC
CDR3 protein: CASSSKNEGEQYF

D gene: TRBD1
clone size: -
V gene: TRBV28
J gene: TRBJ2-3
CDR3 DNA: TGTGCTGGGGGGACAGGACCCACAGATACGCAGTATTTT
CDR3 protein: CAGGTGPTDTQYF

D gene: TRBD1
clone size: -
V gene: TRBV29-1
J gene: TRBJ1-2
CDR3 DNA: TGCAGCGTTTGGGACAGACGACCCGGGGACTATGGCTACACCTTC
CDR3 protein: CSVWDRRPGDYGYTF

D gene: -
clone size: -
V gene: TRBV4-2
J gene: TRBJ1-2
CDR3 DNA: TGTGCCAGCAGCCAAGATCTGGAGGGGAACTATGGCTACACCTTC
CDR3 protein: CASSQDLEGNYGYTF

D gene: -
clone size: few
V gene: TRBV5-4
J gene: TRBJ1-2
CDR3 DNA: TGTGCCAGCAGCTTACAACAGGGCAGGAGTGGCTACACCTTC
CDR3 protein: CASSLQQGRSGYTF

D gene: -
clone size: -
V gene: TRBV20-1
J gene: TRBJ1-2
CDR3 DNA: TGCAGTGCCTTCAGCCTCGGCTACACCTTC
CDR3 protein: CSAFSLGYTF

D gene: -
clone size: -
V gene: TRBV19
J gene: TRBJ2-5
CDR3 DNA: TGTGCCAGTAGTATAGGGGGGGCCAGCGGAGAGACCCAGTACTTC
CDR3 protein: CASSIGGASGETQYF

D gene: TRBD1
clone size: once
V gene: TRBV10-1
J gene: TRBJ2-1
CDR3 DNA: TGCGCCAGCAGTGACTTTGACAGGGAAGGTGTACGTGAGCAGTTCTTC
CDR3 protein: CASSDFDREGVREQFF

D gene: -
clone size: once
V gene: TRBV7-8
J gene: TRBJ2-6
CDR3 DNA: TGTGCCAGCAGCTCATGGGGGGCTGGGGCCAACGTCCTGACTTTC
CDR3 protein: CASSSWGAGANVLTF

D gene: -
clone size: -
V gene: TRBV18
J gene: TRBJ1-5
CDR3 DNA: TGTGCCAGCTCAGAGGGGGTTAAGGGCGATCAGCCCCAGCATTTT
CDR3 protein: CASSEGVKGDQPQHF

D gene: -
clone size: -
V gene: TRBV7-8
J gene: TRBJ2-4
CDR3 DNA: TGTGCCAGCAGCTCGGGTTACATTCAGTACTTC
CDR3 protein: CASSSGYIQYF

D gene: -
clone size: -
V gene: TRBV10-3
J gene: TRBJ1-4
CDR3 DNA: TGTGCCATCAGCACAGGGACAACTAATGAAAAACTGTTTTTT
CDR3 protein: CAISTGTTNEKLFF

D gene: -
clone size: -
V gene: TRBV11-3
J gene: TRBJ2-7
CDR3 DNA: TGTGCCAGCAGCTTAGGGTCGGCGTCGAGCGAGCAGTACTTC
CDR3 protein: CASSLGSASSEQYF

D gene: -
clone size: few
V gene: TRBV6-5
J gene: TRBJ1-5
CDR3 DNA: TGTGCCAGCCGGAGGCGCCAGAATAGCAATCAGCCCCAGCATTTT
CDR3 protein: CASRRRQNSNQPQHF

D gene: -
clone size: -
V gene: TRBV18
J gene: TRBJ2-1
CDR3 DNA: TGTGCCAGCTCACCAACGGATAGAAACAATGAGCAGTTCTTC
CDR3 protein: CASSPTDRNNEQFF

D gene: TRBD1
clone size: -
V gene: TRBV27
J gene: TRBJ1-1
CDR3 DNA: TGTGCCAGCGGACCACAGGGGATAGGAACTGAAGCTTTCTTT
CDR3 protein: CASGPQGIGTEAFF